Shown below are 17 T cell receptor beta chains from a single sample sequenced in a study of ipilimumab plus nivolumab after autologous stem cell transplantation. Using immunoSEQ multiplex PCR, the repertoire was profiled, and TCRdb retains in-frame clones only, with some absent. The sample consists of roughly 43,000 clones, approximately 91% of them appearing once. The source was PBMCs, collected in a trial of ipilimumab plus nivolumab as post-transplant consolidation. The receptors here all came from a male donor with multiple myeloma.

J is TRBJ2-2 and V is TRBV5-4; no definite D call. The CDR3 totals 15 residues. Germline values: CDR1 SGHNT, CDR2 YYREEE (reference sequence). V shed 0 bases and J shed 1 base, with 7 bases lying between them. This CDR3 is CASSLEAVNTGELFF. The CDR3 region has the DNA TGTGCCAGCAGCTTGGAGGCGGTGAACACCGGGGAGCTGTTTTTT.

This clone showed up just once. The chain carries TRBV4-1 and TRBJ2-7, with 9 bases matching TRBD2. Per germline, CDR1 MGHRA and CDR2 YSYEKL. V lost 2 bases and J lost 4; bases outside the gene matches: 15. This CDR3 has 18 residues. The CDR3 bases are TGCGCCAGCAGCCAAACTGACCCCCGGCTAGCGGGAAGTTACGAGCAGTACTTC. Its translation: CASSQTDPRLAGSYEQYF.

The genes are TRBV9 and TRBJ2-1, with D perhaps matching TRBD2 (7 bases). The CDR3 is 15 residues long. The germline V gene has CDR1 SGDLS and CDR2 YYNGEE. V dropped 4 bases and J dropped 2 bases, with 13 bases sitting between them. Written as DNA, the CDR3 is TGTGCCAGCAGCCAGGGAGGGGGGACCTACAATGAGCAGTTCTTC. Amino acid sequence: CASSQGGGTYNEQFF.

J is TRBJ1-2 and V is TRBV5-1; D might be TRBD1 (5 bases). The CDR3 extends over 14 amino acids. Trimming pared 1 base from V and 6 bases from J, leaving 13 bases between. The germline CDR1 and CDR2 sequences are SGHRS and YFSETQ. The CDR3 is CASSLPGATHGYTF. The DNA of the CDR3 is TGCGCCAGCAGCTTGCCTGGGGCGACCCATGGCTACACCTTC.

V and J are TRBV27 and TRBJ1-2, with 8 nucleotides matching TRBD1. The V gene's germline CDR1 is MNHEY and CDR2 SMNVEV (reference sequence). The V and J ends lost 6 bases and 5 bases, in that order; junction bases with no gene match: 11. The CDR3 extends over 15 amino acids. The CDR3 protein is CASRKILQGGYGYTF. As DNA, the CDR3 is TGTGCCAGCAGGAAAATCCTACAGGGGGGATATGGCTACACCTTC.

This chain links TRBV5-1 with TRBJ1-4; 8 bases are shared with TRBD1. CDR1 is SGHRS and CDR2 is YFSETQ in the germline V gene. The CDR3 totals 13 residues. Trimming took 4 bases from V and 8 from J; bases not matched to a gene: 4. CDR3 loop: CASSPGQGEKLFF. CDR3 nucleotide sequence: TGCGCCAGCAGCCCCGGACAGGGAGAAAAACTGTTTTTT.

The DNA for the CDR3 is TGCGCCAGCAGTGGAAAGACCATGACTAGCGGGGCCTACGAGCAGTACTTC. Amino acids: CASSGKTMTSGAYEQYF. The gene calls are TRBV10-1 and TRBJ2-7; 11 bases map to TRBD2. Losses at the gene ends were 4 bases for V and 2 bases for J; bases not matched to a gene: 10. The CDR3 consists of 17 residues. CDR1 and CDR2 from the germline V gene are WNHNN and SYGVQD (reference sequence).

DNA of the CDR3: TGTGCCTGGAGTAGGGACAGACCCTACGAGCAGTACTTC. Encoded protein: CAWSRDRPYEQYF. The chain joins TRBV30 to TRBJ2-7; 7 bases agree with TRBD1. CDR3 length equals 13 residues. Germline CDR1 and CDR2: GTSNPN and SVGIG (reference sequence). J gave up 2 bases and V 2 bases, and 3 bases lay outside the gene matches. Full variable domain (missing parts from reference TRBV30 and TRBJ2-7): SQTIHQWPATLVQPVGSPLSLECTVEGTSNPNLYWYRQAAGRGLQLLFYSVGIGQISSEVPQNLSASRPQDRQFILSSKKLLLSDSGFYLCAWSRDRPYEQYFGPGTRLTVT.

The chain has TRBV5-1 and TRBJ2-5, with 8 bases fitting TRBD1. The germline gives CDR1 SGHRS, CDR2 YFSETQ. V dropped 5 bases and J dropped 1; count of bases not matched to a gene: 4. This CDR3 has 14 amino acids. The CDR3 sequence is CASRPGTGQETQYF. As DNA, the CDR3 is TGCGCCAGCAGGCCCGGGACAGGCCAAGAGACCCAGTACTTC.

The rearrangement uses TRBV6-1 and TRBJ2-7; possibly TRBD2 for D (6 bases). CDR3 length equals 16 residues. Per germline, CDR1 MNHNS and CDR2 SASEGT. V lost 2 bases to trimming and J lost 3 bases, with 17 bases between them. The CDR3 reads CASSERVGEGGYEQYF. CDR3 bases: TGTGCCAGCAGTGAAAGAGTCGGTGAGGGAGGCTACGAGCAGTACTTC.

The chain has TRBV4-1 and TRBJ2-3; perhaps TRBD2 as D (6 bases). Trimming took off 1 base at V and 0 bases at J, with 23 bases between the two ends. Germline CDR1 MGHRA, CDR2 YSYEKL. This CDR3 contains 20 residues. The CDR3 DNA is TGCGCCAGCAGCCAAGCCAAACCCTTTAAGCGGGCCTCTAGCACAGATACGCAGTATTTT. This translates into CASSQAKPFKRASSTDTQYF.

The chain links TRBV19 to TRBJ2-7, with no clear D. Deletions cut 5 bases from V and 2 bases from J, with 13 bases between. Germline V gene sequence: CDR1 LNHDA, CDR2 SQIVND (reference sequence). This CDR3 region has 14 residues. This chain's CDR3 is CASSASLRAYEQYF. In DNA, the CDR3 is TGTGCCAGTAGTGCGAGTCTCCGGGCCTACGAGCAGTACTTC.

V usage is TRBV9 and J usage is TRBJ2-1; no reliable D call. Germline values: CDR1 SGDLS, CDR2 YYNGEE. CDR3 length: 11 amino acids. V was pared by 9 bases and J by 2 bases, with 6 bases between. The CDR3 protein is CATAPYNEQFF. The CDR3 nucleotides read TGTGCCACCGCCCCCTACAATGAGCAGTTCTTC. Complete variable domain (other parts from reference TRBV9 and TRBJ2-1): DSGVTQTPKHLITATGQRVTLRCSPRSGDLSVYWYQQSLDQGLQFLIQYYNGEERAKGNILERFSAQQFPDLHSELNLSSLELGDSALYFCATAPYNEQFFGPGTRLTVL.

CDR3 amino acids: CASSPTGRDQPQHF. CDR3 bases: TGTGCCAGCAGCCCGACAGGGCGAGATCAGCCCCAGCATTTT. The chain carries TRBV7-2 and TRBJ1-5; 7 bases agree with TRBD1. The CDR3 loop spans 14 amino acids. V lost 5 bases to trimming and J lost 5 bases; unmatched junction nucleotides: 6. Germline V gene lookup returns CDR1 SGHTA and CDR2 FQGNSA.

The chain links TRBV7-3 to TRBJ2-3; D is possibly TRBD2 (7 bases). Trimming cost V 2 bases and J 9 bases, with 24 bases left between them. CDR1 and CDR2 (germline): SGHTA, FQGTGA. The CDR3 runs to 17 residues. Here the CDR3 reads CASSLEGAGADRETQYF. CDR3 coding DNA: TGTGCCAGCAGCTTAGAGGGTGCGGGGGCAGACCGGGAAACGCAGTATTTT.

The chain recombines TRBV25-1 with TRBJ2-1; TRBD2 aligns across 7 bases. Germline lookup yields CDR1 MGHDK and CDR2 SYGVNS. CDR3 length: 13 residues. CDR3 coding DNA: TGTGCGAGCGGGGAAAGCTCCTACAATGAGCAGTTCTTC. This translates into CASGESSYNEQFF.

This sequence joins TRBV7-9 and TRBJ2-7, with D uncertain. CDR3 length equals 14 residues. V lost 0 bases and J lost 0, with 6 bases in between. In germline, CDR1 is SEHNR, CDR2 FQNEAQ (reference sequence). In DNA form, the CDR3 reads TGTGCCAGCAGCTTAGCTGGGGTCTCCTACGAGCAGTACTTC. Protein product: CASSLAGVSYEQYF.